The rows below give T cell receptor beta chains drawn from one sample of a study of blood T cell repertoires in COVID-19. Sequencing used immunoSEQ multiplex PCR; TCRdb keeps in-frame clones, though not all of them. The sample has roughly 250,000 clones, 75% to 95% seen once. Sequenced: PBMCs or T cells enriched from blood (not recorded which). The source of these receptors is a woman aged 18-30 years who had recovered from COVID-19. CDR3s include the opening cysteine and the closing phenylalanine or tryptophan. The D gene is left open where the match is weak. The size of a clone is reported for some rows only, either as once, few or many, or as a class for expanded clones.

cdr3_nt,cdr3_aa,d_call,v_call,clone_size,j_call
TGTGCCAGCAGCTTAGATCCTCCAGGCCGTACTGAAGCTTTCTTT,CASSLDPPGRTEAFF,NA,TRBV7-2,NA,TRBJ1-1
TGTGCCAGCAGGCCGTCCGGGACTAGCGTACAAGAGACCCAGTACTTC,CASRPSGTSVQETQYF,TRBD2,TRBV27,NA,TRBJ2-5
TGTGCCAGCAGTCCCGGGACAGGGATGATCTCGGATGGCTACACCTTC,CASSPGTGMISDGYTF,TRBD1,TRBV27,NA,TRBJ1-2
TGTGCCAGCAGCGCGGGATTTGGGGATACGCAGTATTTT,CASSAGFGDTQYF,NA,TRBV12-3/TRBV12-4,NA,TRBJ2-3
TGCAGTGCTAGTCCCACTCTACTAGCGACCGGGGAGACCCAGTACTTC,CSASPTLLATGETQYF,TRBD2,TRBV20-1,NA,TRBJ2-5
TGTGCCAGCAGCTTAGGTGCAGGGGGACGATTTAGCTCTGGAAACACCATATATTTT,CASSLGAGGRFSSGNTIYF,TRBD1,TRBV11-3,NA,TRBJ1-3
TGTGCCAGCAGCCCAGCAGGCTATGGCTACACCTTC,CASSPAGYGYTF,NA,TRBV4-2,NA,TRBJ1-2
TGTGCCAGCAGCCCGAGAGGGCGCGGGGGCGACAATGAGCAGTTCTTC,CASSPRGRGGDNEQFF,NA,TRBV9,NA,TRBJ2-1
TGTGCCAGCAGCGTAGGTATAACGGCCACAGGGGAGCAGTACTTC,CASSVGITATGEQYF,NA,TRBV9,NA,TRBJ2-7
TGTGCCACCCAGACCGGGACAGATGGAAACACCATATATTTT,CATQTGTDGNTIYF,NA,TRBV21-1,NA,TRBJ1-3
TGTGCCAGCAGACGTACGAGTGGAAACACCATATATTTT,CASRRTSGNTIYF,NA,TRBV6-5,few,TRBJ1-3
TGTGCCAGCAGCTTGCGGGGGGTACACCGGGATACGCAGTATTTT,CASSLRGVHRDTQYF,TRBD2,TRBV5-4,NA,TRBJ2-3
TGTGCCAGCAGCCCCCTTCCCGGGGGGGAGGTAGGAAACACCATATATTTT,CASSPLPGGEVGNTIYF,NA,TRBV3-1/TRBV3-2,NA,TRBJ1-3
TGTGCCAGCAGCCCCGAAGGCGGGGGGGCCCGGAGAGGGCAGTTCTTC,CASSPEGGGARRGQFF,TRBD2,TRBV11-3,NA,TRBJ2-1
TGCAGCGTTACCGGACAGGGCGGGTACAATGAGCAGTTCTTC,CSVTGQGGYNEQFF,TRBD1,TRBV29-1,NA,TRBJ2-1
TGCAGTGCTAGTCGGGGAAAACAAGAGACCCAGTACTTC,CSASRGKQETQYF,NA,TRBV20-1,NA,TRBJ2-5
TGTGCCATCAGTGAGTACCAGACAGGGAGCAATCAGCCCCAGCATTTT,CAISEYQTGSNQPQHF,TRBD1,TRBV10-3,NA,TRBJ1-5
TGTGCCAGCAGCCCATCACCCGGCCGGGAAGTAAGCGAAGCTTTCTTT,CASSPSPGREVSEAFF,NA,TRBV7-9,NA,TRBJ1-1
TGTGCCAGCAGCGTTTATAGCGGGTATGGCTCGAATGAGCAGTTCTTC,CASSVYSGYGSNEQFF,TRBD2,TRBV9,once,TRBJ2-1
TGTGCCAGCAGCCCCGGGGTGGTCTATAATTCACCCCTCCACTTT,CASSPGVVYNSPLHF,NA,TRBV5-4,NA,TRBJ1-6
TGTGCCAGTAGTACGACAGCAACTAATGAAAAACTGTTTTTT,CASSTTATNEKLFF,NA,TRBV19,NA,TRBJ1-4
TGTGCCAGCAGCCTCGGACTAGCGGGAAGGGTAGGCGGGGAGCTGTTTTTT,CASSLGLAGRVGGELFF,TRBD2,TRBV3-1/TRBV3-2,once,TRBJ2-2
TGTGCCATCAGTCCGGGACTCGCAAGCTTCTCTGGGGCCAACGTCCTGACTTTC,CAISPGLASFSGANVLTF,NA,TRBV10-3,NA,TRBJ2-6
TGTGCCAGCAGCCAATGGGGGACTCGCGAGCAGTACTTC,CASSQWGTREQYF,NA,TRBV25-1,NA,TRBJ2-7
TGTGCCAGCAGCGGAGGACTAGCGGGAGTAGGCCAAGAGACCCAGTACTTC,CASSGGLAGVGQETQYF,TRBD2,TRBV2,NA,TRBJ2-5
TGTGCCAGCAGTTTGGAGCGGGTAGGGATCTATGGCTACACCTTC,CASSLERVGIYGYTF,NA,TRBV28,once,TRBJ1-2
TGTGCCAGCAGCACCCAAGAACAGGGGGCAAACACTGAAGCTTTCTTT,CASSTQEQGANTEAFF,TRBD1,TRBV5-6,once,TRBJ1-1
TGTGCCAGCAGTCCCGGGACAGGTGGGCAGACCCAGTACTTC,CASSPGTGGQTQYF,TRBD1,TRBV6-5,NA,TRBJ2-5
TGTGCCAGCAGCCAATGGACAGGGGGCACTGAAGCTTTCTTT,CASSQWTGGTEAFF,TRBD1,TRBV4-2,NA,TRBJ1-1
TGTGCCAGCAGCTTACAAAGCACAGATACGCAGTATTTT,CASSLQSTDTQYF,NA,TRBV11-3,NA,TRBJ2-3
TGTGCCAGTAGTAAACAGGGTCTAGCTTTCTTT,CASSKQGLAFF,NA,TRBV19,NA,TRBJ1-1
TGTGCCAGCAGCCCCCGTATGCGTTCTAGCACAGATACGCAGTATTTT,CASSPRMRSSTDTQYF,NA,TRBV7-2,NA,TRBJ2-3
TGTGCCAGCAGTCGGACTAGCGGGGGGGCTGACCTCTCCTACGAGCAGTACTTC,CASSRTSGGADLSYEQYF,TRBD2,TRBV6-2/TRBV6-3,NA,TRBJ2-7
TGTGCCAGCAGCCCCCGTTCGCGGGAGGGGAGCACAGATACGCAGTATTTT,CASSPRSREGSTDTQYF,TRBD2,TRBV7-6,few,TRBJ2-3
TGTGCCAGCTCACCTGCTGTGATATGGACAGGGGGGTCCTATGGCTACACCTTC,CASSPAVIWTGGSYGYTF,TRBD1,TRBV18,few,TRBJ1-2
TGTGCCAGCAGCCTTAGGTCCCTAGCGGGGGATACGCAGTATTTT,CASSLRSLAGDTQYF,TRBD2,TRBV3-1/TRBV3-2,NA,TRBJ2-3
TGTGCCAGCAGCTCCGGGGGATTCCAGCCCCAGCATTTT,CASSSGGFQPQHF,NA,TRBV7-6,NA,TRBJ1-5
TGTGCCAGCAGTTACTCAAACAGGGGCTCCTACAATGAGCAGTTCTTC,CASSYSNRGSYNEQFF,TRBD1,TRBV6-5,NA,TRBJ2-1
TGCAGCGTTGAAGATCTTTTAGAACAGGGGGGCTATGGCTACACCTTC,CSVEDLLEQGGYGYTF,TRBD1,TRBV29-1,NA,TRBJ1-2
TGCGCCAGCAGCTTGTTGCAGGGGAGTTACTATGGCTACACCTTC,CASSLLQGSYYGYTF,NA,TRBV5-1,NA,TRBJ1-2